This is a list of T cell receptor beta chains from one sample in a study of shared clonotypes between healthy human individuals. Generated by immunoSEQ multiplex PCR, the TCRdb table keeps only in-frame clones and is missing some. Here the sample spans around 2.5 million clones, approximately 93% being singletons. Sequencing was done on a sample of naive CD4+ T cells from PBMCs. The source of these receptors is a man between 18 and 29 years old in good health. Some clones in this sample may be carry-over from other donors' samples. CDR3s include the opening cysteine and the closing phenylalanine or tryptophan. A D gene is named only where the DNA matches it firmly. Not every row has a clone size; where given, it reads once, few, many or a size class.

>TRBV5-1|-|TRBJ2-1|-
TGCGCCAGCCCTCCTAGGGCCCATGAGCAGTTCTTC
CASPPRAHEQFF
>TRBV25-1|-|TRBJ2-3|once
TGTGCCAGCAGTGGGTGGGAGGAAGATACGCAGTATTTT
CASSGWEEDTQYF
>TRBV14|TRBD2|TRBJ2-5|-
TGTGCCAGCAGCCAAGACCTCGGGACTAGCGTCGAGACCCAGTACTTC
CASSQDLGTSVETQYF
>TRBV11-1|TRBD2|TRBJ2-1|-
TGTGCCAGCAGCCAAAGCGGGAGATCCTACAATGAGCAGTTCTTC
CASSQSGRSYNEQFF
>TRBV2|TRBD1|TRBJ1-3|-
TGTGCCAGCAGTGACCGGACAGGGGCACGAAACACCATATATTTT
CASSDRTGARNTIYF
>TRBV7-2|TRBD2|TRBJ2-5|-
TGTGCCAGCAGCTACGGGACTAGACGACTTAGCGAGACCCAGTACTTC
CASSYGTRRLSETQYF
>TRBV11-3|TRBD1|TRBJ2-5|once
TGTGCCAGCAGCTTAGGGGGACAGGGAGAGACCCAGTACTTC
CASSLGGQGETQYF
>TRBV5-4|TRBD1|TRBJ2-7|-
TGTGCCAGCAGCCTGGGTCGGGGGACAGGGATCCGCGAGCAGTACTTC
CASSLGRGTGIREQYF
>TRBV4-1|-|TRBJ2-1|-
TGCGCCAGCAGCCCCTCGACTAGTGAGTCCTACAATGAGCAGTTCTTC
CASSPSTSESYNEQFF
>TRBV5-4|-|TRBJ2-7|-
TGTGCCAGCAGCTTGTTGGAAGGGTACGAGCAGTACTTC
CASSLLEGYEQYF
>TRBV9|-|TRBJ2-1|-
TGTGCCAGCAGCGTTGGGGGTTTGGCCTACAATGAGCAGTTCTTC
CASSVGGLAYNEQFF
>TRBV6-1|-|TRBJ2-1|-
TGTGCCAGCAGTGTGGGGCCCCCAGTGGATGAGCAGTTCTTC
CASSVGPPVDEQFF
>TRBV2|TRBD1|TRBJ1-1|-
TGTGCCAGCAAACTTCGGGCAGGGGGCGGAACTGAAGCTTTCTTT
CASKLRAGGGTEAFF
>TRBV28|-|TRBJ2-3|-
TGTGCCAGCACCCCCCAGGGCGGGAGCACAGATACGCAGTATTTT
CASTPQGGSTDTQYF
>TRBV28|TRBD1|TRBJ1-5|-
TGTGCCAGCAGTTCTAGGGGGACAGTGAAGCGTCAGCCCCAGCATTTT
CASSSRGTVKRQPQHF
>TRBV11-2|TRBD2|TRBJ2-2|-
TGTGCCAGCAGCCCACTAGCGTCGAACACCGGGGAGCTGTTTTTT
CASSPLASNTGELFF
>TRBV27|-|TRBJ2-2|-
TGTGCCAGCACCCGCGGACCCTCCCCCACCGGGGAGCTGTTTTTT
CASTRGPSPTGELFF
>TRBV2|-|TRBJ2-7|-
TGTGCCAGCAGTGACGGGGGAGCTACCTCCTACGAGCAGTACTTC
CASSDGGATSYEQYF
>TRBV10-3|-|TRBJ2-5|-
TGTGCCATCAGTGAGAGAAGGGGGGGAGAAACCGCGACCCCCAAAGAGACCCAGTACTTC
CAISERRGGETATPKETQYF
>TRBV7-2|-|TRBJ1-1|-
TGTGCCAGCAGCTTATATCCCCAGGGGAACACTGAAGCCTTCTTT
CASSLYPQGNTEAFF
>TRBV30|-|TRBJ2-7|once
TGTGCCTGGGGCCGTGGAGGGGCCTACGAGCAGTACTTC
CAWGRGGAYEQYF
>TRBV7-8|-|TRBJ2-5|-
TGTGCCAGCAGCCTCACCGGGGGGCGCGGGGTCGGCCAGTACTTC
CASSLTGGRGVGQYF
>TRBV28|TRBD1|TRBJ1-5|once
TGTGCCAGCAGTCCCGGGACAGGGATTGGGTTATATCAGCCCCAGCATTTT
CASSPGTGIGLYQPQHF
>TRBV5-4|-|TRBJ1-2|-
TGTGCCAGCAGCTTGGTTGGAGGGGGGTTTGGCTACACCTTC
CASSLVGGGFGYTF
>TRBV29-1|TRBD2|TRBJ2-7|once
TGCAGCGTTGTTCCCGTCCGGGGGGCCTACGAGCAGTACTTC
CSVVPVRGAYEQYF
>TRBV5-1|-|TRBJ2-7|-
TGCGCCAGCAGCTTGGAGGCTAGCGCTACCTACGAGCAGTACTTC
CASSLEASATYEQYF
>TRBV2|TRBD2|TRBJ2-1|-
TGTGCCAGCAGTGGGGACTACCGCTCCTACAATGAGCAGTTCTTC
CASSGDYRSYNEQFF
>TRBV19|TRBD1|TRBJ2-7|-
TGTGCCAGTAGTAGCCCGGGACAGGGGGCTTACGAGCAGTACTTC
CASSSPGQGAYEQYF
>TRBV6-4|-|TRBJ2-3|-
TGTGCCAGCAGGCCGGGACTTAGCACAGATACGCAGTATTTT
CASRPGLSTDTQYF
>TRBV6-6|-|TRBJ2-3|once
TGTGCCAGCAGCCTCTCCCCGGGCACAGATACGCAGTATTTT
CASSLSPGTDTQYF
>TRBV11-2|-|TRBJ1-1|-
TGTGCCAGCAGCTTAGATCTGGGGAGCACTGAAGCTTTCTTT
CASSLDLGSTEAFF
>TRBV18|-|TRBJ2-1|-
TGTGCCAGCTCACCAACGGCGAGGGATAATGAGCAGTTCTTC
CASSPTARDNEQFF
>TRBV27|TRBD2|TRBJ2-7|-
TGTGCCAGCAGTCGCGGACTAGCGGGAGGGATCGAGCAGTACTTC
CASSRGLAGGIEQYF
>TRBV5-1|TRBD2|TRBJ2-7|-
TGCGCCAGCAGCTCGGAAGCGGGAGGCCCCCACGAGCAGTACTTC
CASSSEAGGPHEQYF
>TRBV7-3|TRBD1|TRBJ2-1|-
TGTGCCAGCAGCCCAACGGACAGGGACAATGAGCAGTTCTTC
CASSPTDRDNEQFF